These 5 T cell receptor beta chains were all obtained from the same sample, sequenced in a study of molecular identifiers for immune sequencing clone quantification. TCRdb analysed the PCR reads with MiXCR anew, one entry per CDR3 protein. The table includes about 640,000 distinct CDR3 sequences, 15% to 20% detected once. Sample: naive CD8+ T cells from blood, with Jurkat cell RNA spiked in. Documented subset: FACS-sorted CD8+CD4-CCR7+CD45RA+ naive T cells. The receptor source for this set is a human donor in good health. Some libraries in this study had Jurkat cell RNA spiked in.

This clonotype was detected only a few times. Being one base from a much bigger clone, this may be a read error. The genes are TRBV4-3 and TRBJ2-3; unclear D gene. Germline loops: CDR1 LGHNA, CDR2 YSLEER. V dropped 0 bases and J dropped 2 bases, with 9 bases sitting between them. CDR3 length: 15 amino acids. CDR3 residues: CASSQDWALTDTQYF. CDR3 in DNA: TGCGCCAGCAGCCAAGACTGGGCCCTCACAGATACGCAGTATTTT.

This clonotype was counted at least ten times. The V gene is TRBV24-1, the J gene TRBJ2-1; D is perhaps TRBD1 or TRBD2 (5 bases each). In germline, CDR1 is KGHDR, CDR2 SFDVKD. The length of the CDR3 is 15 residues. V lost 9 bases, J lost 4 bases, and 18 bases lay in between. CDR3 residues: CATPFGGGPYNEQFF. CDR3 sequence (DNA): TGTGCCACCCCGTTTGGTGGGGGACCTTACAATGAGCAGTTCTTC.

The chain has TRBV4-1 and TRBJ2-3, with D maybe TRBD2 (5 bases). V gave up 0 bases and J gave up 4 bases, with 14 bases separating them. The CDR3 has 16 residues. Germline loops: CDR1 MGHRA, CDR2 YSYEKL. The chain's CDR3 is CASSQEPTLGADTQYF. The CDR3 DNA reads TGCGCCAGCAGCCAAGAACCCACCCTCGGGGCAGATACGCAGTATTTT.

This clonotype showed up just a few times. The chain joins TRBV12-3 or TRBV12-4 to TRBJ2-5; 9 nucleotides match TRBD2. Trimming at V came to 1 base and at J to 3 bases, leaving 3 bases not matched to a gene. The CDR3 is made up of 15 amino acids. Here the CDR3 DNA reads TGTGCCAGCAGTTTAGAGCGGGGGGAAGAAGAGACCCAGTACTTC. Translation gives CASSLERGEEETQYF.

This clonotype was recorded many times. This chain links TRBV30 with TRBJ1-1; D remains unclear. This CDR3 has 10 residues. Trimming removed 2 bases at V and 5 bases at J, with 3 bases between. Germline V CDR1 and CDR2: GTSNPN, SVGIG (reference sequence). CDR3 coding DNA: TGTGCCTGGAGTCGGACTGAAGCTTTCTTT. Protein product: CAWSRTEAFF.